The 20 T cell receptor beta chains below were found in one sample sequenced in a study of blood T cell repertoires in COVID-19. Sequencing was performed with immunoSEQ multiplex PCR; in TCRdb, only in-frame clones are kept and a portion is missing. This sample has roughly 250,000 clones, with about 84% found just once. The sequenced material came from PBMCs or T cells enriched from blood (not recorded which). Receptors originate from a woman in her fifties or sixties who had recovered from COVID-19.

This chain links TRBV27 with TRBJ1-4; D remains unclear. The CDR3 has 11 amino acids. Germline CDR1 reads MNHEY; CDR2 reads SMNVEV (reference sequence). The ends were cut back, 3 bases at V and 14 bases at J, with 10 bases in the middle. This CDR3 is CASSLSPGLFF. DNA of the CDR3: TGTGCCAGCAGTTTGAGCCCGGGGCTGTTTTTT.

Notes on this clone: Relative to the germline gene, one junction end is altered; a read error may explain this. The chain links TRBV7-7 to TRBJ2-3; 8 bases line up with TRBD1. The CDR3 loop spans 15 amino acids. Germline V CDR1 and CDR2: SSHAT, FNYEAQ (reference sequence). This CDR3 is CASSFRGLSTDTQYF. The CDR3 DNA reads as TGTGCTAGCAGCTTCAGGGGGCTGAGCACAGATACGCAGTATTTT.

The chain joins TRBV4-3 to TRBJ2-6, with D possibly being TRBD1 (5 bases). From germline, CDR1 is LGHNA and CDR2 YSLEER. The V end was cut by 0 bases, the J end by 2 bases, with 11 bases between. The length of the CDR3 is 17 residues. CDR3 region: CASSQELGHAGANVLTF. CDR3 bases: TGCGCCAGCAGCCAAGAGCTCGGACACGCTGGGGCCAACGTCCTGACTTTC.

The CDR3 reads CATSRAGGGSYEQYF. The CDR3 nucleotides read TGTGCCACCAGCAGAGCAGGGGGCGGCTCCTACGAGCAGTACTTC. The rearrangement uses TRBV15 and TRBJ2-7; 8 bases line up with TRBD1. The germline V gene encodes CDR1 LNHNV and CDR2 YYDKDF (reference sequence). This CDR3 comprises 15 residues. V gave up 1 base and J gave up 0 bases; unmatched junction bases: 2.

The rearrangement links TRBV10-3 to TRBJ1-1; possible D gene TRBD1, 6 bases. Deletions cut 0 bases from V and 7 bases from J, with 15 bases between. This CDR3 contains 15 residues. The germline V gene encodes CDR1 ENHRY and CDR2 SYGVKD. DNA of the CDR3: TGTGCCATCAGTGAGTCAGGGGGTTTGGTTCGTGAAGCTTTCTTT. It translates to CAISESGGLVREAFF.

The chain couples TRBV7-9 to TRBJ2-7; maybe TRBD1 (5 bases). The ends were cut back, 6 bases at V and 0 bases at J, with 12 bases in the middle. Germline CDR1 reads SEHNR; CDR2 reads FQNEAQ (reference sequence). The CDR3 is made up of 14 amino acids. In DNA, the CDR3 is TGTGCCAGCAGAACTACAGGTAGCTCCTACGAGCAGTACTTC. It translates to CASRTTGSSYEQYF.

This clone was detected a few times. The V and J genes are TRBV7-9 and TRBJ1-3; a weak D match, TRBD1 (6 bases). V was shortened by 6 bases and J by 4 bases, with 16 bases between the two germline ends. The CDR3 loop spans 15 amino acids. Germline V gives CDR1 SEHNR, CDR2 FQNEAQ (reference sequence). CDR3 coding DNA: TGTGCCAGCAGTTCGGACAGCCACGGGGGAAACACCATATATTTT. Translation: CASSSDSHGGNTIYF.

V gene TRBV2 combines with J gene TRBJ2-1; 14 nucleotides agree with TRBD2. The length of the CDR3 is 14 residues. Trimming took 11 bases from V and 8 from J; bases not matched to a gene: 8. Germline CDR1 reads SNHLY; CDR2 reads FYNNEI. The CDR3 region has the DNA TGTGCCGGAGGAGGGACTAGCGGGAGTCATGAGCAGTTCTTC. Its protein is CAGGGTSGSHEQFF. Using reference TRBV2 and TRBJ2-1 for the parts outside the CDR3, the full variable domain is EPEVTQTPSHQVTQMGQEVILRCVPISNHLYFYWYRQILGQKVEFLVSFYNNEISEKSEIFDDQFSVERPDGSNFTLKIRSTKLEDSAMYFCAGGGTSGSHEQFFGPGTRLTVL.

This chain connects TRBV7-9 to TRBJ2-5, with D perhaps TRBD2 (5 bases). The V end lost 2 bases, the J end lost 2 bases, and 9 bases lay between the germline ends. The CDR3 spans 14 residues. The germline CDR1 and CDR2 sequences are SEHNR and FQNEAQ (reference sequence). The CDR3 DNA sequence: TGTGCCAGCAGCTTAACCGGACTGCAAGAGACCCAGTACTTC. Translating gives CASSLTGLQETQYF.

The V call is TRBV7-8, the J call TRBJ2-7; D perhaps matches TRBD1 (7 bases). This CDR3 region has 15 residues. Germline CDR1 reads SGHVS; CDR2 reads FQNEAQ. Between the trimmed V and J ends, which lost 6 bases and 7 bases, there was a span of 22 bases. CDR3 region: CASRGLGEGADEQYF. The CDR3 nucleotides read TGTGCCAGCAGGGGACTGGGTGAGGGGGCGGATGAGCAGTACTTC.

The genes are TRBV6-1 and TRBJ2-2; possibly TRBD1 for D (6 bases). The ends were cut back, 2 bases at V and 9 bases at J, with 16 bases in the middle. The germline gives CDR1 MNHNS, CDR2 SASEGT. The CDR3 runs 15 residues. The CDR3 sequence is CASSEHPGVGRELFF. Here the CDR3 DNA reads TGTGCCAGCAGTGAACACCCAGGGGTTGGACGGGAGCTGTTTTTT.

The V gene is TRBV7-9, the J gene TRBJ1-3; TRBD1 aligns across 11 bases. CDR3 length equals 15 residues. Trimming took 5 bases from V and 5 from J; bases not matched to a gene: 5. In germline, CDR1 is SEHNR, CDR2 FQNEAQ (reference sequence). The CDR3 region has the DNA TGTGCCAGCAGCCTGGGACAGGGGGAGAGAAACACCATATATTTT. Encoded protein: CASSLGQGERNTIYF.

The V gene is TRBV7-2, the J gene TRBJ2-5; 15 bases are shared with TRBD2. V lost 5 bases and J lost 5; bases outside the gene matches: 6. The CDR3 is 16 amino acids. The germline V gene encodes CDR1 SGHTA and CDR2 FQGNSA. CDR3 loop: CASSRGLAGGRETQYF. CDR3 in DNA: TGTGCCAGCAGCCGGGGACTAGCGGGGGGCCGGGAGACCCAGTACTTC.

This clone has only a few counts. The DNA is omitted, as the CDR3 cannot be located on it reliably, and the CDR3 follows TCRdb's listing. This chain links TRBV27 with TRBJ1-6; the table assigns TRBD1, which was not confirmed against the DNA. Germline V lookup: CDR1 MNHEY, CDR2 SMNVEV (reference sequence). The CDR3 length equals 13 residues, ends included. CDR3 residues: CASSSSTVVTLHF.

This sequence joins TRBV7-6 and TRBJ2-3, with a tentative D call TRBD2 (5 bases). From germline, CDR1 is SGHVS and CDR2 FNYEAQ. CDR3 length: 15 amino acids. V lost 5 bases and J lost 2, with 14 bases in between. Here the CDR3 DNA reads TGTGCCAGCAGCCCACTAGGATCCTACACAGATACGCAGTATTTT. Its protein product is CASSPLGSYTDTQYF.

The V call is TRBV11-2, the J call TRBJ2-5; 13 bases agree with TRBD2. Per the germline V gene, CDR1 is SGHAT and CDR2 is FQNNGV. The length of the CDR3 is 17 residues. The V and J ends lost 3 bases and 0 bases, in that order; junction bases with no gene match: 4. The CDR3 bases are TGTGCCAGCAGCTTTGGGGGACTAGCGGGGTACCAAGAGACCCAGTACTTC. It translates to CASSFGGLAGYQETQYF. The full variable domain, rest sourced from reference TRBV11-2 and TRBJ2-5, is EAGVAQSPRYKIIEKRQSVAFWCNPISGHATLYWYQQILGQGPKLLIQFQNNGVVDDSQLPKDRFSAERLKGVDSTLKIQPAKLEDSAVYLCASSFGGLAGYQETQYFGPGTRLLVL.

The J gene is TRBJ2-1, the V gene TRBV3-1 (or the pseudogene TRBV3-2); TRBD2 matches at 11 bases. Germline loops: CDR1 LGHDT, CDR2 YNNKEL (reference sequence). J gave up 7 bases and V 0 bases, and 11 bases lay outside the gene matches. The CDR3 runs 18 residues. The CDR3: CASSQEGELAGVWNEQFF. The CDR3 nucleotides are TGTGCCAGCAGCCAAGAAGGGGAACTAGCGGGGGTGTGGAATGAGCAGTTCTTC.

The rearrangement joins TRBV19 to TRBJ1-5, with TRBD1 matching 8 bases. Germline V gene sequence: CDR1 LNHDA, CDR2 SQIVND (reference sequence). V shed 1 base and J 4 bases; nucleotides not matched to a gene: 12. This CDR3 contains 18 residues. DNA of the CDR3: TGTGCCAGTAGTATAGGAGGACAGGGCCCAAGATCAAATCAGCCCCAGCATTTT. Its translation: CASSIGGQGPRSNQPQHF.

This clone came up once. The chain links TRBV5-4 to TRBJ2-7; 7 nucleotides line up with TRBD1. V gave up 3 bases and J gave up 0 bases; unmatched junction bases: 6. The CDR3 spans 15 residues. Germline assignment: CDR1 SGHNT and CDR2 YYREEE (reference sequence). CDR3 in amino acids: CASSSMTGNSYEQYF. The CDR3 bases are TGTGCCAGCAGCTCCATGACAGGGAACTCCTACGAGCAGTACTTC. The whole variable domain, remainder taken from reference TRBV5-4 and TRBJ2-7, is ETGVTQSPTHLIKTRGQQVTLRCSSQSGHNTVSWYQQALGQGPQFIFQYYREEENGRGNFPPRFSGLQFPNYSSELNVNALELDDSALYLCASSSMTGNSYEQYFGPGTRLTVT.

The chain recombines TRBV27 with TRBJ2-6; 9 bases fit TRBD2. This CDR3 has 21 amino acids. Germline-derived CDR1 and CDR2 are MNHEY and SMNVEV (reference sequence). The V gene end was trimmed by 1 base and the J gene end by 0 bases; junction bases not matched to a gene: 13. In nucleotides, the CDR3 is TGTGCCAGCAGTTTATACCGTCTCGCGGGGGGGCGGGACTCTGGGGCCAACGTCCTGACTTTC. This translates into CASSLYRLAGGRDSGANVLTF.